This T cell receptor beta chain is drawn from a study of blood T cell repertoires in COVID-19. Individuals aged roughly 18 to 100 years were recruited from 20 to 25 US areas. Researchers sorted participants into cohorts using their self-reported clinical history. Among Cohort 3 donors, those recovered had two negative PCRs, clearance, or symptom resolution. Per the original methods: Amplified reference gene primers provided the basis for estimating nucleated cell counts. Libraries were prepared by immunoSEQ multiplex PCR; TCRdb keeps only in-frame clonotypes and omits some of them. The V and J calls and clone size come from that table; D and trimming were worked out from the DNA. The sample consists of 200,000 to 250,000 clones, around four fifths of them appearing once. CDR1 SEHNR and CDR2 FQNEAQ come from the germline V gene (reference sequence). The CDR3 is 14 amino acids. Trimming cost V 8 bases and J 0 bases, with 10 bases left between them.

This sequence originates from a man aged 35 to 55 who had recovered from COVID-19. This chain connects TRBV7-9 to TRBJ1-4; tentatively, D is TRBD1 (6 bases). The specimen was PBMCs or T cells enriched from blood (not recorded which). CDR3 sequence reads: CASGGGATNEKLFF. In DNA form, the CDR3 reads TGTGCCAGCGGCGGGGGCGCAACTAATGAAAAACTGTTTTTT.